The 23 T cell receptor beta chains reported below all come from one sample, sequenced in a study of CD8+CD57+ T cells in acquired aplastic anemia. The study profiled TCR beta VDJ and CDR3 using genomic DNA as template. TCRdb re-called the reads through MiXCR, storing one row per CDR3 protein. This sample has 400,000 to 450,000 distinct CDR3 sequences, with under 80% found just once. The sample was sorted CD4+, CD8+, or CD8+CD57+ T cells (not recorded which) from PBMCs. Receptors originate from a human donor in good health, serving as a control.

The chain combines TRBV20-1 with TRBJ2-1; 7 bases are a match to TRBD2. Unmatched junction bases numbered 5, after V lost 6 bases and J lost 0 bases. The germline V gene encodes CDR1 DFQATT and CDR2 SNEGSKA (reference sequence). The CDR3 spans 14 residues. The CDR3 loop reads CSAGRGSSYNEQFF. The CDR3 region has the DNA TGCAGTGCGGGGCGGGGGAGCTCCTACAATGAGCAGTTCTTC.

The V gene is TRBV20-1, the J gene TRBJ1-2; D not certain. The V gene lost 4 bases and the J gene lost 0 bases, with 3 bases spanning the gap. Per germline, CDR1 DFQATT and CDR2 SNEGSKA (reference sequence). The CDR3 consists of 11 residues. CDR3 residues: CSAMPNYGYTF. The CDR3 region has the DNA TGCAGTGCTATGCCTAACTATGGCTACACCTTC.

As to this clonotype: A much more abundant neighbour one base away suggests this may be a read error. The chain carries TRBV19 and TRBJ2-2, with D perhaps TRBD1 (7 bases). Germline V gene lookup returns CDR1 LNHDA and CDR2 SQIVND (reference sequence). This CDR3 region has 15 residues. The CDR3, as DNA: TGTGCCAGTAATATAGGCGGGACAGCCTCCGGGGAGCTGTTTTTT. It codes for CASNIGGTASGELFF. Drawing the rest from reference TRBV19 and TRBJ2-2, the complete variable domain is DGGITQSPKYLFRKEGQNVTLSCEQNLNHDAMYWYRQDPGQGLRLIYYSQIVNDFQKGDIAEGYSVSREKKESFPLTVTSAQKNPTAFYLCASNIGGTASGELFFGEGSRLTVL.

Note on this clonotype: Germline is not matched at one junction end, which may reflect a read error. The chain is built from TRBV2 and TRBJ2-7, with 8 bases fitting TRBD1. Per the germline V gene, CDR1 is SNHLY and CDR2 is FYNNEI. This CDR3 has 12 residues. CDR3 region: CASRTDRGEKYF. Here the CDR3 DNA reads TGTGCCAGCAGGACAGACAGGGGCGAGAAGTACTTC.

The CDR3 DNA is TGTGCCAGCAGCCCAGGGGGGGCGGGGGGGCGGAGTGATACGCAGTATTTT. Amino acid sequence: CASSPGGAGGRSDTQYF. V usage is TRBV5-4 and J usage is TRBJ2-3; 9 nucleotides line up with TRBD2. With 4 bases clipped from V and 6 bases from J, the junction kept 15 bases outside the gene matches. The CDR3 spans 17 residues. The V gene's germline CDR1 is SGHNT and CDR2 YYREEE (reference sequence).

The chain combines TRBV20-1 with TRBJ1-2; D perhaps matches TRBD1 (5 bases). This CDR3 spans 14 amino acids. Germline CDR1 is DFQATT and CDR2 is SNEGSKA (reference sequence). Trimming shortened V by 6 bases and J by 4 bases, and 18 bases separated the two germline ends. CDR3 loop: CSAQLSQGGYGYTF. CDR3 in DNA: TGCAGTGCCCAACTTAGTCAGGGTGGCTATGGCTACACCTTC.

For this clonotype: A read error may be the cause here, since a much bigger clone is one base away. The V call is TRBV18, the J call TRBJ2-1, with a tentative D call TRBD1 (6 bases). Germline CDR1 is KGHSH and CDR2 is LQKENI. This CDR3 spans 13 amino acids. The CDR3 reads CASSRQERYEQSF. The CDR3 DNA sequence: TGTGCCAGCTCACGACAGGAGAGATATGAGCAGTCCTTC. Combining the CDR3 with reference TRBV18 and TRBJ2-1 gives the whole variable domain NAGVMQNPRHLVRRRGQEARLRCSPMKGHSHVYWYRQLPEEGLKFMVYLQKENIIDESGMPKERFSAEFPKEGPSILRIQQVVRGDSAAYFCASSRQERYEQSFGPGTRLTVL.

The V call is TRBV20-1, the J call TRBJ2-7; D may be TRBD1 (5 bases). This CDR3 contains 11 residues. The germline V and J ends were trimmed by 3 bases and 6 bases, with 9 bases remaining between them. Germline CDR1 and CDR2: DFQATT and SNEGSKA (reference sequence). The CDR3, as DNA: TGCAGTGCTAGCGCAGGGCTCGAGCAGTACGTC. Translated, it gives CSASAGLEQYV.

V and J are TRBV7-2 and TRBJ2-1; D may be TRBD1 or TRBD2 (6 bases each). The CDR3 consists of 15 residues. The V and J ends lost 3 bases and 11 bases respectively, with 20 bases between them. Germline loops: CDR1 SGHTA, CDR2 FQGNSA. The CDR3 DNA reads TGTGCCAGCAGCTTCTGGGGGGACACAAATACGCAGCAGTTCTTC. Translation gives CASSFWGDTNTQQFF.

Points on this clonotype: Its ends do not fully match the called genes, so a read error is possible. The chain carries TRBV4-1 and TRBJ2-7, with a weak D call TRBD2 (5 bases). From germline, CDR1 is MGHRA and CDR2 YSYEKL. The CDR3 consists of 12 residues. CDR3 coding DNA: TGTGCTAGCAGCGTCAGCGGCTACGAGCAGTACTTC. It yields the protein CASSVSGYEQYF.

This sequence joins TRBV12-3 or TRBV12-4 and TRBJ2-5, with TRBD1 matching 9 bases. Losses at the gene ends were 5 bases for V and 4 bases for J; bases not matched to a gene: 5. The CDR3 is 14 amino acids. The CDR3 coding sequence is TGTGCCAGCAGTCTTCGGACAGGGGTAGAGACCCAGTACTTC. Encoded protein: CASSLRTGVETQYF.

This clonotype came up a few times. J is TRBJ2-7 and V is TRBV20-1; 9 nucleotides line up with TRBD1. This CDR3 comprises 13 residues. V lost 5 bases to trimming and J lost 4 bases; unmatched junction nucleotides: 6. Germline lookup yields CDR1 DFQATT and CDR2 SNEGSKA (reference sequence). The CDR3 sequence is CSAPLGTGYEQYF. The CDR3 DNA is TGCAGTGCTCCACTCGGGACAGGGTACGAGCAGTACTTC.

The rearrangement joins TRBV12-3 or TRBV12-4 to TRBJ1-2, with 9 bases aligning to TRBD1. After removal of 2 bases from V and 4 bases from J, the junction contained 5 bases not matched to a gene. CDR3 size: 15 residues. CDR3 bases: TGTGCCAGCAGTTTAAGCCGGGACAGGGTCTATGGCTACACCTTC. It specifies CASSLSRDRVYGYTF.

Concerning this clonotype itself: The junction shows a germline mismatch at one end, possibly a read error. V is TRBV15 and J is TRBJ1-1; D may be TRBD1 (5 bases). CDR3 length equals 13 residues. Looked up from germline, CDR1 is LNHNV and CDR2 is YYDKDF (reference sequence). As DNA, the CDR3 is TGTGCCAGCAGCATACTTCTGGGGACTGGAGCTTTGTTT. This gives the protein CASSILLGTGALF.

This clonotype was observed many times. This sequence joins TRBV7-8 and TRBJ2-3, with TRBD1 identical over 8 bases. Germline V lookup: CDR1 SGHVS, CDR2 FQNEAQ. The trim removed 3 bases at V and 5 bases at J, leaving 4 bases unmatched. The CDR3 runs 14 residues. This CDR3 reads CASSFRTGRDTQYF. CDR3 DNA sequence: TGTGCCAGCAGCTTTAGGACAGGGAGAGATACGCAGTATTTT. The full variable domain, with the rest looked up from reference TRBV7-8 and TRBJ2-3, is GAGVSQSPRYKVAKRGQDVALRCDPISGHVSLFWYQQALGQGPEFLTYFQNEAQLDKSGLPSDRFFAERPEGSVSTLKIQRTQQEDSAVYLCASSFRTGRDTQYFGPGTRLTVL.

This clonotype has a count of ten or more. V and J are TRBV19 and TRBJ1-5; perhaps TRBD1 as D (6 bases). The CDR3 extends over 12 amino acids. Germline V gene sequence: CDR1 LNHDA, CDR2 SQIVND (reference sequence). V shed 9 bases and J shed 4 bases, with 10 bases lying between them. The CDR3 bases are TGTGCCAGCGCACAGGGAAATCAGCCCCAGCATTTT. It yields the protein CASAQGNQPQHF.

Ten or more counts support this clonotype. The CDR3 nucleotides are TGTGCCAGTAGTATCGGGGATAGCTCCTACAATGAGCAGTTCTTC. Translated: CASSIGDSSYNEQFF. The V and J genes are TRBV19 and TRBJ2-1; D might be TRBD2 (5 bases). V was pared by 3 bases and J by 0 bases, with 9 bases between. Germline V gives CDR1 LNHDA, CDR2 SQIVND (reference sequence). The CDR3 is 15 amino acids.

This clonotype was observed once. The V and J genes are TRBV10-3 and TRBJ1-1; possible D gene TRBD1, 5 bases. In germline, CDR1 is ENHRY, CDR2 SYGVKD. CDR3 size: 13 residues. V dropped 6 bases and J dropped 3 bases, with 11 bases sitting between them. The CDR3 protein is CAISYRTHTEAFF. CDR3 nucleotide sequence: TGTGCCATCAGCTATAGGACACACACTGAAGCTTTCTTT.

The chain couples TRBV20-1 to TRBJ2-7, with D uncertain. The CDR3 totals 13 residues. Per the germline V gene, CDR1 is DFQATT and CDR2 is SNEGSKA (reference sequence). V lost 8 bases to trimming and J lost 2 bases, with 16 bases between them. In DNA, the CDR3 is TGCAGTTCTATGGTGTGGGGAACCTACGAGCAGTACTTC. This sequence encodes CSSMVWGTYEQYF.

At least ten counts were recorded for this clonotype. CDR3 sequence (DNA): TGTGCCATCAGTGCCGCGGGGGACTCCTACAATGAGCAGTTCTTC. This encodes CAISAAGDSYNEQFF. This chain uses TRBV10-3 with TRBJ2-1, with 7 positions matching TRBD2. CDR1 is ENHRY, CDR2 SYGVKD, per germline. The V and J ends lost 4 bases and 0 bases, in that order; junction bases with no gene match: 3. This CDR3 spans 15 amino acids.

The chain uses TRBV14 and TRBJ2-5; possibly TRBD1 or TRBD2 for D (5 bases each). The germline V gene encodes CDR1 SGHDN and CDR2 FVKESK. V shed 4 bases and J shed 5 bases, with 8 bases lying between them. This CDR3 spans 12 amino acids. The CDR3 loop is CASSRDRETQYF. The CDR3 DNA sequence: TGTGCCAGCAGCCGGGACCGGGAGACCCAGTACTTC.

V is TRBV29-1 and J is TRBJ1-2; TRBD1 is a possible D gene (6 bases). CDR3 size: 13 residues. Germline values: CDR1 SQVTM, CDR2 ANQGSEA. V shed 7 bases and J shed 6 bases, with 18 bases lying between them. In DNA form, the CDR3 reads TGCAGCGCCAGACAGGAGGAGTCGGATGGCTACACCTTC. Amino acid sequence: CSARQEESDGYTF. Full variable domain (rest looked up from reference TRBV29-1 and TRBJ1-2): SAVISQKPSRDICQRGTSLTIQCQVDSQVTMMFWYRQQPGQSLTLIATANQGSEATYESGFVIDKFPISRPNLTFSTLTVSNMSPEDSSIYLCSARQEESDGYTFGSGTRLTVV.

As to this clonotype: Because it lacks the conserved phenylalanine or tryptophan at the end, this CDR3 is likely a read error. The limits of the CDR3 on the DNA are not certain, so only TCRdb's listed CDR3 is given. The chain couples TRBV2 to TRBJ2-3; the table's D call of TRBD1 was not tested on the DNA. Inclusive of both ends, the CDR3 amounts to 16 amino acids. Germline CDR1 reads SNHLY; CDR2 reads FYNNEI. This CDR3 is CASSLTTGAGQPQHFG.